Sequencing of this TCR beta chain was carried out in a study of cytotoxic CD8 clonotypes in ibrutinib-treated CLL. Study background: Sequencing produced an average of about 260,000 productive templates and 85,000 to 100,000 productive rearrangements per sample.

A word on this clone: The antigen remains unidentified.

There are 12 residues in the CDR3. The V end was cut by 8 bases, the J end by 5 bases, with 13 bases between. Germline CDR1 MNHEY, CDR2 SVGAGI. Target depth was 1 in 200,000 to 1 in 1 million T cells, about 10x per clonotype. Measured with immunoSEQ multiplex PCR; TCRdb has only the in-frame clones, and not every one. The sample yields 300,000 to 350,000 clones, 70% to 80% seen once. For TCR beta libraries, approximately 2 micrograms of genomic DNA were obtained from cryopreserved PBMCs. Study-wide points: Sampling times, which were not matched between the groups, differed between sustained-remission patients and progressing patients.

Sequenced here: PBMCs, sampled before ibrutinib treatment. V is TRBV6-5 and J is TRBJ2-7; no firm D call. The sequence was obtained from a human donor with chronic lymphocytic leukemia. The CDR3 DNA follows: TGTGCCAGCGGCGTGCCGCCCGACGAGCAGTACTTC. It is translated as CASGVPPDEQYF.